This T cell receptor (beta chain) was retrieved from a study of blood T cells in healthy people across ages. Remarks on this clonotype: The antigen is undetermined.

From germline, CDR1 is DFQATT and CDR2 SNEGSKA (reference sequence). CDR3 length: 13 amino acids. With V trimmed by 5 bases and J by 7 bases, 7 bases remained unmatched. Primers used in a second PCR of about 7 to 11 cycles were a sample-barcoded 5' primer and a J-beta primer mix. Using its own MiXCR run on the 5' RACE reads, TCRdb lists one record per CDR3 protein. The repertoire consists of approximately 1.5 million distinct CDR3 sequences, with around 35% occurring once and the leading ten covering approximately 10%. Overall study findings and caveats: Long-lived donors carried more naive CD4+ cells and greater diversity than aged donors.

This TCR came from a woman under 40 in good health. The chain carries TRBV20-1 and TRBJ1-2, with 10 nucleotides matching TRBD1. Sequenced sample: blood. The DNA for the CDR3 is TGCAGTGCTCCCGGGACAGGGGTGGGTGGCTACACCTTC. This encodes CSAPGTGVGGYTF.